This T cell receptor (beta chain) was documented in a study of regulatory T cells in long-lasting Graves disease (dated by TCRdb to the early 2020s). Looking at the study overall: Patients with newly diagnosed Graves' disease had been on antithyroid drugs for under 3 months. Persistent Graves' disease patients were compared with newly diagnosed Graves' disease patients by peripheral blood TCR sequencing and RNA sequencing. The study was conducted in China and was registered as a clinical trial. TCR sequencing covered 13 persistent and roughly 20 newly diagnosed Graves' disease patients, some 33 samples in total. General study outcomes and caveats: Only peripheral blood was studied, because thyroid tissue, the primary lesion, was inaccessible. Preferential use of TRBV28, TRBJ1-2 and TRBJ2-5 was observed in persistent disease, whereas TRBV20-1 and TRBJ2-1 were favored in newly diagnosed disease. Compared with newly diagnosed patients, persistent Graves' disease patients had lower TCR Shannon entropy and fewer highly expanded clones, which suggests clonal expansion. A larger number of public clonotypes was shared among persistent patients (around 2,700) than among newly diagnosed patients (about 990). As a limitation, the authors acknowledged that the small sample size may reduce accuracy. Sequencing and analysis were limited to the TCR beta chain.

At least ten counts were recorded for this clonotype. Its antigen is unknown. Base qualities are not recorded, but no much larger clone differs from it by a single base. The time point tag for this specimen amounts to: newly diagnosed GD, antithyroid drugs for less than 3 months. For both TCR sequencing and RNA sequencing, RNA was extracted from PBMCs using TRIzol. The diagnosis of Graves' disease followed American Thyroid Association guidelines. Recruitment of patients was carried out at an endocrinology department in Xi'an, China. Each patient gave approximately 9.7 milliliters of peripheral blood, collected in an EDTA anticoagulant tube. Ficoll Paque Plus density gradient separation was used to isolate PBMCs, and no additional T cell sorting was done. An Agilent 2100 Bioanalyzer and agarose gel were used to check RNA quality, while a NanoDrop 2000 measured RNA concentration. Based on the germline V gene, the CDR1 and CDR2 sequences are ENHRY and SYGVKD. V was cut back by 6 bases and J by 2 bases, leaving a gap of 11 bases between them. Including cysteine and phenylalanine, the CDR3 has 13 amino acids. Of the read, only the CDR3 DNA is kept; its 39 bases are in frame from base 1.

Receptors were amplified or captured by multiplex PCR. Sequencing used an Illumina HiSeq 4000. To build TCR beta libraries, CDR3 regions were amplified by Arm-PCR using iRepertoire HTBI primers. PCR products were gel purified before sequencing. Processing in the source paper ran as follows. A total of around 66 TRBV and approximately 15 TRBJ segments were identified across samples and were used for gene usage analysis of CDR3 amino acid clonotypes. COPE and FqMerger were used to merge the filtered high-quality paired reads into contigs. Contigs were aligned with BLAST to IMGT TRBV, TRBD and TRBJ reference genes, and CDR3 was defined per IMGT. Any clonotype with a frequency above 0.1% was counted as a highly expanded clone. Shannon entropy served as the measure of repertoire diversity, while the Gini coefficient captured V-J evenness. Public clonotypes were defined as clonotypes shared by more than one individual. Clones were called with MiXCR by TCRdb after fastp trimmed the public reads at Q25, and only in-frame beta chains were retained. CDR3 protein duplicates are merged, each entry listing the most common genes and DNA. The V and J calls here are based on TCRdb, not the publication. Here the sample has around 400,000 distinct CDR3 sequences; about a sixth occur a single time. 22% of the sample goes to the ten largest clones.

This TCR came from a female donor with Graves disease. The rearrangement combines TRBV10-3 with TRBJ2-7; TRBD1 might be the D gene, on 5 matching bases. Sequencing was performed on peripheral blood mononuclear cells (PBMCs), taken at new diagnosis, from a patient treated with antithyroid drugs. CDR3 region: CAISSSGTYEQYF. The DNA is as follows: TGTGCCATCAGCTCCTCAGGGACCTACGAGCAGTACTTC.